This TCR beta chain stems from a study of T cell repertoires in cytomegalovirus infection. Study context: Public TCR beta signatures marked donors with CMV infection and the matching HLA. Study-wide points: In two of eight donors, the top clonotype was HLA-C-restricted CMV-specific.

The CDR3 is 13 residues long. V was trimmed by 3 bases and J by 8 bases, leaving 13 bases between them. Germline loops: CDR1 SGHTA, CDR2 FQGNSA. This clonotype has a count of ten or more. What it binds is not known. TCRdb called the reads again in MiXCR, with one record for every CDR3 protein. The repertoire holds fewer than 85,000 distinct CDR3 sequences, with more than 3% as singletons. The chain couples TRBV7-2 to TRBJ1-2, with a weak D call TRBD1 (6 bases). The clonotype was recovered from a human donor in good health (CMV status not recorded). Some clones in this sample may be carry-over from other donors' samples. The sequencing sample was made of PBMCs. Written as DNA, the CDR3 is TGTGCCAGCAGCTTTGACAGGCCGCGGGGCTACACCTTC. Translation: CASSFDRPRGYTF.